This T cell receptor beta chain is drawn from a study of blood T cell repertoires in COVID-19. Study information: The study drew acute and convalescent COVID-19 samples from the United States, Italy and Spain. T cells, B-cell-depleted T cells, or PBMCs supplied cDNA or gDNA.

The germline V gene has CDR1 SGHRS and CDR2 YFSETQ. CDR3 size: 12 residues. Trimming removed 5 bases at V and 2 bases at J, with 6 bases between. Original processing methods: Estimation of nucleated cell counts relied on the amplification of reference gene primers. Using immunoSEQ multiplex PCR, the repertoire was profiled, and TCRdb retains in-frame clones only, with some absent. Clone size and V and J calls were adopted from that table, with D and trimming inferred from the DNA. The repertoire holds fewer than 150,000 clones, with approximately 80% as singletons. This clone was found a few times. The source is a woman older than 75 in a cohort sampled during active or convalescent COVID-19. Sequencing used peripheral blood. This chain joins TRBV5-1 and TRBJ2-3; D call uncertain. CDR3 protein: CASRYFTDTQYF. CDR3 in DNA: TGCGCCAGCAGGTACTTCACAGATACGCAGTATTTT. Looking up the rest from reference TRBV5-1 and TRBJ2-3 gives the full variable domain: KAGVTQTPRYLIKTRGQQVTLSCSPISGHRSVSWYQQTPGQGLQFLFEYFSETQRNKGNFPGRFSGRQFSNSRSEMNVSTLELGDSALYLCASRYFTDTQYFGPGTRLTVL.